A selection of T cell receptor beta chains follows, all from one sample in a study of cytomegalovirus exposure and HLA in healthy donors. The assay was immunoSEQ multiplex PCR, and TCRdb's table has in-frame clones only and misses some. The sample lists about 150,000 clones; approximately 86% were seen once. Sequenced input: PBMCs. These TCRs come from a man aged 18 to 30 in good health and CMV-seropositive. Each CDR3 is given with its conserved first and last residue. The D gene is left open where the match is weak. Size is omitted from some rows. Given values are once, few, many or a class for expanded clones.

CASSLSPPGGSPLHF	TGTGCCAGCAGTTTATCCCCCCCGGGGGGTTCACCCCTCCACTTT	.	TRBV27	TRBJ1-6	.
CASSPSGRGKETQYF	TGTGCCAGCAGCCCTAGCGGGAGGGGTAAAGAGACCCAGTACTTC	.	TRBV6-6	TRBJ2-5	TRBD2
CASSRTSSNEQFF	TGTGCCAGCAGCCGGACTAGCTCCAATGAGCAGTTCTTC	.	TRBV6-5	TRBJ2-1	TRBD2
CALSGSTYNEQFF	TGTGCCCTTAGCGGGAGCACCTACAATGAGCAGTTCTTC	.	TRBV30	TRBJ2-1	TRBD2
CASSQRTGLFLEQYF	TGCGCCAGCAGCCAAAGGACAGGGTTGTTCCTCGAGCAGTACTTC	.	TRBV5-1	TRBJ2-7	TRBD1
CASSFPGLAGTNTGELFF	TGTGCCAGCAGCTTCCCCGGACTAGCGGGCACTAACACCGGGGAGCTGTTTTTT	.	TRBV7-2	TRBJ2-2	TRBD2
CASSLGPDRTNEKLFF	TGTGCCAGCAGCTTAGGCCCGGACAGGACTAATGAAAAACTGTTTTTT	.	TRBV13	TRBJ1-4	TRBD1
CASSPGRTSNQPQHF	TGTGCCAGCTCACCGGGGCGGACTAGCAATCAGCCCCAGCATTTT	.	TRBV18	TRBJ1-5	.
CSVVGRTQYF	TGCAGCGTTGTGGGGCGTACGCAGTATTTT	.	TRBV29-1	TRBJ2-3	.
CSAGTGKNQETQYF	TGCAGCGCAGGGACAGGGAAGAACCAAGAGACCCAGTACTTC	.	TRBV29-1	TRBJ2-5	TRBD1
CACPWRGTDTQYF	TGTGCCTGCCCCTGGCGGGGCACAGATACGCAGTATTTT	.	TRBV30	TRBJ2-3	.
CASSQFPGELFF	TGTGCCAGCAGTCAGTTTCCCGGGGAGCTGTTTTTT	.	TRBV6-5	TRBJ2-2	.
CASSSLAGGTDTQYF	TGTGCCAGCAGCTCTCTAGCGGGGGGCACAGATACGCAGTATTTT	.	TRBV11-2	TRBJ2-3	TRBD2
CASSPDLAGELFF	TGTGCCAGCTCGCCTGACTTGGCCGGGGAGCTGTTTTTT	.	TRBV18	TRBJ2-2	.
CASLIAGFEQYF	TGTGCCAGCCTTATTGCAGGGTTCGAGCAGTACTTC	.	TRBV2	TRBJ2-7	.
CASSSLAGGGTDTQYF	TGTGCCAGCAGCTCATTAGCGGGAGGGGGCACAGATACGCAGTATTTT	.	TRBV7-2	TRBJ2-3	TRBD2
CASSSGTSGKNEQFF	TGTGCCAGTAGTTCCGGGACTAGCGGGAAGAATGAGCAGTTCTTC	.	TRBV19	TRBJ2-1	TRBD2
CASSQDRPHTDTQYF	TGCGCCAGCAGCCAAGACAGGCCCCACACAGATACGCAGTATTTT	.	TRBV4-3	TRBJ2-3	.
CASSQGLAETYEQYF	TGCGCCAGCAGCCAAGGACTAGCTGAAACCTACGAGCAGTACTTC	.	TRBV4-3	TRBJ2-7	TRBD2
CASSIRDRVQAQHF	TGTGCCAGTAGTATCCGGGACAGGGTTCAAGCCCAGCATTTT	.	TRBV19	TRBJ1-5	TRBD1
CATSRDLGVSYEQYF	TGTGCCACCAGCAGAGATCTAGGGGTCTCCTACGAGCAGTACTTC	.	TRBV15	TRBJ2-7	.
CAISERIAGGSYNEQFF	TGTGCCATCAGTGAGCGGATAGCGGGGGGGAGTTACAATGAGCAGTTCTTC	.	TRBV10-3	TRBJ2-1	TRBD2
CASSLGDRGASYEQYF	TGTGCCAGCAGCTTAGGGGACAGGGGAGCGTCCTACGAGCAGTACTTC	.	TRBV11-1	TRBJ2-7	TRBD1
CASSFTLGGPDTQYF	TGTGCCAGCAGCTTTACCCTTGGCGGCCCAGATACGCAGTATTTT	.	TRBV7-2	TRBJ2-3	.
CASSSSPGSRASPQHF	TGTGCCAGCAGTTCCTCCCCGGGAAGTCGCGCGTCGCCCCAGCATTTT	.	TRBV6-5	TRBJ1-5	.
CASSGQGVGNEQFF	TGTGCCAGCTCAGGACAGGGTGTGGGCAATGAGCAGTTCTTC	once	TRBV18	TRBJ2-1	TRBD1
CASSFTGSSTDTQYF	TGTGCCAGCAGCTTCACAGGGTCCAGCACAGATACGCAGTATTTT	.	TRBV7-3	TRBJ2-3	.
CASSVGPGAGNQPQHF	TGTGCCAGCAGCGTGGGGCCTGGGGCTGGCAATCAGCCCCAGCATTTT	.	TRBV9	TRBJ1-5	.
CASSDSWATGTYIRPQHF	TGTGCCAGCAGTGACTCTTGGGCAACCGGGACATATATTAGGCCCCAGCATTTT	.	TRBV6-4	TRBJ1-5	.
CASRTGGANIQYF	TGTGCCAGCAGGACAGGGGGCGCGAACATTCAGTACTTC	.	TRBV6-5	TRBJ2-4	TRBD1
CASSESRQGGTQYF	TGTGCCAGCAGTGAATCCCGACAGGGGGGGACCCAGTACTTC	.	TRBV6-1	TRBJ2-5	TRBD1
CASSLALMFNEQFF	TGTGCCAGCAGCTTAGCGTTAATGTTTAATGAGCAGTTCTTC	.	TRBV7-9	TRBJ2-1	.
CSSRVAEKLFF	TGCAGTTCGAGGGTCGCGGAAAAACTGTTTTTT	.	TRBV20-1	TRBJ1-4	.
CASSPRTGPPGTEAFF	TGTGCCAGCAGCCCCCGGACAGGTCCCCCGGGTACTGAAGCTTTCTTT	.	TRBV7-9	TRBJ1-1	TRBD1
CASSLEGLAVVYNEQFF	TGCGCCAGCAGCTTGGAAGGACTAGCGGTAGTCTACAATGAGCAGTTCTTC	.	TRBV5-1	TRBJ2-1	TRBD2
CASSVESGGLAGDTQYF	TGTGCCAGCAGCGTAGAGAGCGGGGGACTCGCCGGGGATACGCAGTATTTT	.	TRBV9	TRBJ2-3	TRBD2
CASSRTYSNQPQHF	TGTGCCAGCAGCCGAACTTATAGCAATCAGCCCCAGCATTTT	.	TRBV5-8	TRBJ1-5	.
CSVADSGTEAFF	TGCAGCGTAGCCGACAGTGGGACTGAAGCTTTCTTT	.	TRBV29-1	TRBJ1-1	.
CATSRDPEGTSPLHF	TGTGCCACCAGCAGAGATCCGGAGGGGACTTCACCCCTCCACTTT	.	TRBV15	TRBJ1-6	.